This T cell receptor (beta chain) was captured in a study of tissue T cells after allogeneic stem cell transplantation. Some clones are missing from TCRdb's copy, which holds only in-frame ones; the method was immunoSEQ multiplex PCR. Among about 43,000 clones listed, roughly 90% were seen once. Germline V gives CDR1 SGDLS, CDR2 YYNGEE. This CDR3 spans 18 amino acids. Unmatched junction bases numbered 10, after V lost 0 bases and J lost 3 bases. In the case of this clone: Its antigen remains unidentified.

General study points: Sampling depth was limited, and the cohort was small and clinically varied. TCR repertoires tracked anatomic similarity, regardless of disease or transplant status.

The receptor was derived from a woman aged 35 to 70 who later had graft-versus-host disease after an allogeneic stem cell transplant. The rearrangement uses TRBV9 and TRBJ2-3; 10 nucleotides agree with TRBD2. This sample comprised blood, obtained before transplantation. DNA for the CDR3: TGTGCCAGCAGCGTAGATGATAGCGGGAGGTGGAGGACAGATACGCAGTATTTT. The encoded protein is CASSVDDSGRWRTDTQYF.